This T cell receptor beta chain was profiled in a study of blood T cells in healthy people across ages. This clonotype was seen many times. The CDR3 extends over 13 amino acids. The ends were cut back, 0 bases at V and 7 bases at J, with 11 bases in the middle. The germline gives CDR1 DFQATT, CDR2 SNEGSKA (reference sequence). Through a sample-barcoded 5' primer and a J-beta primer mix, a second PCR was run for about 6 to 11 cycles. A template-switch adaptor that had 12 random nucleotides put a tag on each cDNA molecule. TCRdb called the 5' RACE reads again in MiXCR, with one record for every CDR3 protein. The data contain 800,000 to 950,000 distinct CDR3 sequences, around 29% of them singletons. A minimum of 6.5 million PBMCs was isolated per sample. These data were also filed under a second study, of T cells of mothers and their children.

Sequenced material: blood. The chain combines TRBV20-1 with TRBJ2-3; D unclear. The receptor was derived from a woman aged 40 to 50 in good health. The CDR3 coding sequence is TGCAGTGCTAGAGATTGGAGCGCGTATACGCAGTATTTT. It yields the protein CSARDWSAYTQYF.